The 4 T cell receptor beta chains presented below share a single source sample, sequenced in a study of blood T cell repertoires in COVID-19. Assay used: immunoSEQ multiplex PCR; TCRdb lists only in-frame clones, some missing. The sample records around 170,000 clones, approximately 90% being singletons. Sequencing input: peripheral blood. The receptors were sampled from a woman aged 25 to 39 with acute or convalescent COVID-19.

The chain carries TRBV14 and TRBJ2-2; D not certain. Trimming took 4 bases from V and 3 from J, leaving 9 bases between them. The CDR3 consists of 14 residues. Germline V gives CDR1 SGHDN, CDR2 FVKESK. DNA for the CDR3: TGTGCCAGCAGCCCTGACTTGTACACCGGGGAGCTGTTTTTT. Its protein is CASSPDLYTGELFF.

The sample holds one count of this clone. The rearrangement uses TRBV11-3 and TRBJ2-2, with 8 bases matching TRBD1. There are 15 residues in the CDR3. Per the germline V gene, CDR1 is SGHNT and CDR2 is YENEEA. J lost 4 bases, V lost 8 bases, and 9 bases had no gene match. CDR3 in amino acids: CASEGQGATTGELFF. The CDR3, as DNA: TGTGCCAGCGAGGGTCAGGGGGCTACCACCGGGGAGCTGTTTTTT.

This chain links TRBV5-1 with TRBJ2-3, with 9 positions matching TRBD2. The CDR3 runs to 15 residues. Germline trimming cut 4 bases from V and 5 bases from J; bases unmatched to any gene: 8. Germline CDR1 SGHRS, CDR2 YFSETQ. CDR3 amino acids: CASSRRAGGGDTQYF. Written as DNA, the CDR3 is TGCGCCAGCAGCAGGAGAGCGGGAGGAGGAGATACGCAGTATTTT.

CDR3 protein: CSAPRDGKQYF. The CDR3 DNA follows: TGCAGTGCTCCGCGGGACGGAAAGCAGTACTTC. The rearrangement uses TRBV20-1 and TRBJ2-7; D may be TRBD2 (6 bases). Per the germline V gene, CDR1 is DFQATT and CDR2 is SNEGSKA (reference sequence). CDR3 size: 11 residues. V lost 5 bases to trimming and J lost 8 bases, with 13 bases between them.